The following is a T cell receptor (beta chain) sequence with its context. Its antigen is unknown. This record comes from a study of blood T cells in healthy people across ages. Study background: Template switching caught about one barcoded beta molecule for each two T cells. General study findings and limits: Diversity figures based on one million T cells were deemed too low.

Primers used in a second PCR of about 6 to 12 cycles were a sample-barcoded 5' primer and a J-beta primer mix. TCRdb passed the 5' RACE reads through MiXCR, listing each CDR3 protein once. Of around 800,000 distinct CDR3 sequences listed, 53% were seen once; the top ten hold 41%. This CDR3 contains 14 residues. With 4 bases clipped from V and 9 bases from J, the junction kept 6 bases outside the gene matches. Germline lookup yields CDR1 MGHDK and CDR2 SYGVNS. The donors, healthy Caucasians from Russia, were aged roughly 6 to 90. Per sample, extraction of total RNA gave at least 5 micrograms in every case.

The chain is built from TRBV25-1 and TRBJ2-1, with 10 bases that match TRBD2. Sequencing input: blood. The clonotype originates from a man aged 80 or over in good health. CDR3 region: CASSVASGRAEQFF. CDR3 DNA: TGTGCCAGCAGTGTGGCTAGCGGGAGAGCTGAGCAGTTCTTC.